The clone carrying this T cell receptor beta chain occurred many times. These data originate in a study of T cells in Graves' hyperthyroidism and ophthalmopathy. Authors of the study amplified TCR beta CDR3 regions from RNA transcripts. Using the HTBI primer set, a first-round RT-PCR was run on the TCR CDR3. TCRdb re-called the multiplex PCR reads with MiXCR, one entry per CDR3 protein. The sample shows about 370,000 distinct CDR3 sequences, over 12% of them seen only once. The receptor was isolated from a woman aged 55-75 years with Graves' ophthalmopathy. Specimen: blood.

CDR3 loop: CASSSDPRSNQPQHF. DNA for the CDR3: TGTGCCAGCAGTTCAGACCCAAGGAGCAATCAGCCCCAGCATTTT. The chain employs TRBV11-2 and TRBJ1-5, with D unresolved. This CDR3 has 15 amino acids. Trimming pared 6 bases from V and 1 base from J, leaving 13 bases between. CDR1 SGHAT and CDR2 FQNNGV come from the germline V gene. The full variable domain, in which reference TRBV11-2 and TRBJ1-5 provide the parts outside the CDR3, is EAGVAQSPRYKIIEKRQSVAFWCNPISGHATLYWYQQILGQGPKLLIQFQNNGVVDDSQLPKDRFSAERLKGVDSTLKIQPAKLEDSAVYLCASSSDPRSNQPQHFGDGTRLSIL.